These 7 T cell receptor beta chains share one sample of origin, sequenced in a study of beta chain features in type 1 diabetes. cDNA synthesis used the whole RNA isolate, giving expressed TCRB sequences. Libraries were prepared by immunoSEQ multiplex PCR; TCRdb keeps only in-frame clonotypes and omits some of them. This sample has about 900,000 clones; roughly a sixth occur once, and the top ten carry about 0.02%. Sequencing used naive CD4+ T cells from blood. The receptors stem from a woman between 18 and 29 years old in good health.

This clone was seen a few times. V is TRBV29-1 and J is TRBJ2-3; 10 bases fit TRBD2. Trimming removed 5 bases from V and 5 bases from J; junction bases left unmatched: 10. The CDR3 has 15 amino acids. CDR1 is SQVTM and CDR2 is ANQGSEA in the germline V gene. The CDR3 sequence is CSVRLTSGNQDTQYF. CDR3 sequence (DNA): TGCAGCGTTCGACTAACTAGCGGGAATCAAGATACGCAGTATTTT.

The rearrangement links TRBV6-5 to TRBJ2-7, with D unclear. The germline V gene has CDR1 MNHEY and CDR2 SVGAGI. The CDR3 runs 9 residues. This chain's CDR3 is CASSYPTSV. Here the CDR3 DNA reads TGTGCCAGCAGTTACCCCACGTCGGTC.

The rearrangement joins TRBV5-6 to TRBJ2-7; no firm D call. CDR1 is SGHDT, CDR2 YYEEEE, per germline. V lost 0 bases and J 6 bases, leaving 19 bases between the germline ends. The CDR3 runs to 16 residues. CDR3 nucleotide sequence: TGTGCCAGCAGCTTGGGGTCCTTTACCGATTTTGGCGAGCAGTACTTC. This encodes CASSLGSFTDFGEQYF.

This sequence joins TRBV11-2 and TRBJ1-1, with TRBD1 matching 9 bases. The CDR3 spans 14 residues. The germline V gene encodes CDR1 SGHAT and CDR2 FQNNGV. V lost 5 bases and J lost 5; bases outside the gene matches: 6. DNA for the CDR3: TGTGCCAGCAGCATCCGACAGGGGGGAACTGAAGCTTTCTTT. Protein sequence: CASSIRQGGTEAFF.

This clone showed up just a few times. CDR3 protein: CASSLANGATGELFF. For the CDR3, the DNA is TGCGCCAGCAGCTTGGCCAATGGGGCGACCGGGGAGCTGTTTTTT. This rearrangement joins TRBV5-1 to TRBJ2-2; the D gene is possibly TRBD1 (5 bases). CDR3 length: 15 residues. V was trimmed by 0 bases and J by 5 bases, leaving 11 bases between them. CDR1 is SGHRS, CDR2 YFSETQ, per germline.

This clone has a handful of counts. The chain joins TRBV5-6 to TRBJ1-2; the D is unclear. V was trimmed by 4 bases and J by 0 bases, leaving 7 bases between them. The CDR3 spans 13 residues. The germline gives CDR1 SGHDT, CDR2 YYEEEE. CDR3 in amino acids: CASSLGANYGYTF. The DNA for the CDR3 is TGTGCCAGCAGCCTCGGAGCTAACTATGGCTACACCTTC.

This clone has more than one count but fewer than ten. The DNA for the CDR3 is TGTGCCAGCAGCGGGAGGGGCGATGAGCAGTTCTTC. Translation gives CASSGRGDEQFF. This sequence joins TRBV11-2 and TRBJ2-1; 7 nucleotides align to TRBD2. V gave up 5 bases and J gave up 8 bases; unmatched junction bases: 3. CDR1 is SGHAT and CDR2 is FQNNGV in the germline V gene. This CDR3 has 12 residues.